This T cell receptor (beta chain) was observed in a study of molecular identifiers for immune sequencing clone quantification. Overall study results and limits: In naive cells, clones above 20 RNA copies held under 1% of molecules, whereas in effector cells they held over 97%.

TCRdb reanalysed the PCR reads using MiXCR and keeps one entry per CDR3 protein. This sample has roughly 100,000 distinct CDR3 sequences, with about 35% found just once. CDR1 and CDR2 from the germline V gene are SGDLS and YYNGEE. With 4 bases removed from V and 4 bases from J, the gap between germline ends came to 12 bases. The CDR3 contains 14 residues. Comment on this clonotype: The antigen is undetermined. Likely a read error: the CDR3 ends without its conserved phenylalanine or tryptophan.

This TCR was recovered from a human donor in good health. Some libraries in this study had Jurkat cell RNA spiked in. The genes are TRBV9 and TRBJ1-5; D unclear. Specimen: naive CD8+ T cells from blood, with Jurkat cell RNA spiked in. Subset meaning: FACS-sorted CD8+CD4-CCR7+CD45RA+ naive T cells. In DNA, the CDR3 is TGTGCCAGCAGCTCATCGCCTGGAAATCAGCCCCAGCATTAT. Protein: CASSSSPGNQPQHY.